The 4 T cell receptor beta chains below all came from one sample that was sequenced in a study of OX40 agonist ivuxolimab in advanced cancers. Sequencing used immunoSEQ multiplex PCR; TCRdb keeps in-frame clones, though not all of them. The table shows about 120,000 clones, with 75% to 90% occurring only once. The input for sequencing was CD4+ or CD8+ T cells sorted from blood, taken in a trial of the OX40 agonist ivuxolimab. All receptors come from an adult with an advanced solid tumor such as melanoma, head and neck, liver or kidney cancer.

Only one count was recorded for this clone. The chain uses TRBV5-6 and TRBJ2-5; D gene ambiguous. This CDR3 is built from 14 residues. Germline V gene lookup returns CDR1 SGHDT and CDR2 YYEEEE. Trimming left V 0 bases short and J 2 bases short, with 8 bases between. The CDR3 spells CASSLEDIQETQYF. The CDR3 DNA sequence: TGTGCCAGCAGCTTGGAAGACATACAAGAGACCCAGTACTTC.

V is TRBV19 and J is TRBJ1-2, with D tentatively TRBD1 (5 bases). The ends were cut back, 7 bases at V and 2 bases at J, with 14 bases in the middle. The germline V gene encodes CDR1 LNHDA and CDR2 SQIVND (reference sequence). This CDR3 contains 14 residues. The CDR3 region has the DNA TGTGCCAGTAAGCAGGTCGGGGGGAACTATGGCTACACCTTC. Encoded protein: CASKQVGGNYGYTF.

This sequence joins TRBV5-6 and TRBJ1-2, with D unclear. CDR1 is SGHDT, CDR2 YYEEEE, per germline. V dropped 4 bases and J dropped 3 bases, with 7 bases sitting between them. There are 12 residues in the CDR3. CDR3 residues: CASSGSDYGYTF. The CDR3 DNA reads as TGTGCCAGCAGCGGTTCGGACTATGGCTACACCTTC.

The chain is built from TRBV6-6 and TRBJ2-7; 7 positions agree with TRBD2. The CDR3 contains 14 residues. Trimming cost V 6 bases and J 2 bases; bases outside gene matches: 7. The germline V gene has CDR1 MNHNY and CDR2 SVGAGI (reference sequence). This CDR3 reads CASRRDYSPYEQYF. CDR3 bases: TGTGCCAGCAGAAGGGACTATAGCCCCTACGAGCAGTACTTC.